A selection of T cell receptor beta chains follows, all from one sample in a study of a mutant IDH1 vaccine in newly diagnosed glioma. Their target antigens are unknown. TCRdb's table, derived via immunoSEQ multiplex PCR, lists solely in-frame clones and lacks some. The table has around 100,000 clones, approximately 87% seen once. Sequences were derived from PBMCs, sampled from a glioma patient whose treatment included an IDH1 peptide vaccine. These receptor sequences come from a woman aged 45-65 years with glioma. Both conserved end residues are trimmed from each CDR3.

v_call	cdr3_length	j_call	cdr3_aa
TRBV2	14	TRBJ2-7	ASIGRQGALVYEQY
TRBV7-9	12	TRBJ1-3	ASSRQNSGNTIY
TRBV6-1	13	TRBJ1-1	ASNPDRVMNTEAF
TRBV9	15	TRBJ2-3	ASSVGAFGAYTDTQY
TRBV7-3	13	TRBJ2-7	ASSITAGGSYEQY
TRBV15	15	TRBJ2-3	ATSTPLWHPGRDTQY
TRBV2	9	TRBJ1-1	ASRDRGEAF
TRBV6-6	14	TRBJ2-7	ASSYPRERSSYEQY
TRBV6-5	12	TRBJ2-7	ASSFRDRAYEQY
TRBV6-5	12	TRBJ2-7	ASSYAGFSYEQY
TRBV5-5	13	TRBJ1-4	ASSSRTGLNEKLF
TRBV27	12	TRBJ1-5	ASSLLGGTQPQH
TRBV7-9	14	TRBJ2-2	ASSLASSGSPGELF
TRBV4-1	14	TRBJ1-5	ASSQDGRGSNQPQH
TRBV5-1	13	TRBJ2-7	ASSLTAGGSYEQY
TRBV19	12	TRBJ1-2	ASSSRREITDYT
TRBV6-5	13	TRBJ1-4	ASRPVQMGNEKLF
TRBV29-1	11	TRBJ1-2	SVPGQKGNGYT
TRBV7-2	13	TRBJ2-1	ASSSGLAPYNEQF
TRBV30	12	TRBJ1-5	AWSGSLAGQPQH
TRBV20-1	9	TRBJ1-1	SASQGTEAF
TRBV27	11	TRBJ2-7	ASSFGISYEQY
TRBV19	12	TRBJ1-4	ASSTWGTNEKLF
TRBV6-5	12	TRBJ2-5	ASKGAGVGETQY
TRBV19	13	TRBJ2-7	ASSDFGMGNYEQY
TRBV5-4	14	TRBJ2-7	ASSLEAYREGNEQY
TRBV28	12	TRBJ2-1	ASSLPLGYNEQF
TRBV21-1	13	TRBJ2-5	ASHPKGPGRETQY
TRBV5-6	15	TRBJ2-6	ASSLRMIPSGANVLT
TRBV7-9	15	TRBJ2-1	ASSLSFGQSSYNEQF
TRBV5-6	14	TRBJ2-3	ASSLVGTAGTDTQY
TRBV19	13	TRBJ1-5	ASSPQPGPNQPQH
TRBV18	12	TRBJ2-7	ASSPDSGLHEQY
TRBV18	12	TRBJ1-1	ASSPVGQGTEAF
TRBV11-3	11	TRBJ2-5	ASSFGPARAQY
TRBV2	12	TRBJ1-3	ASSETGPGNTIY
TRBV5-1	14	TRBJ1-4	ASSRDRVMSNEKLF
TRBV4-1	17	TRBJ2-3	ASSHPGTAIARGTDTQY
TRBV5-1	13	TRBJ2-3	ASSFSGQPTDTQY
TRBV19	13	TRBJ1-5	ASTPRQGGDQPQH
TRBV28	10	TRBJ2-3	ASGKGLRTQY
TRBV19	12	TRBJ1-2	ASSPRTELYGYT
TRBV9	11	TRBJ2-3	ASQAGPTDTQY
TRBV28	11	TRBJ2-3	ASSFVTGSRWY
TRBV9	12	TRBJ2-2	ASSPGGGTGELF